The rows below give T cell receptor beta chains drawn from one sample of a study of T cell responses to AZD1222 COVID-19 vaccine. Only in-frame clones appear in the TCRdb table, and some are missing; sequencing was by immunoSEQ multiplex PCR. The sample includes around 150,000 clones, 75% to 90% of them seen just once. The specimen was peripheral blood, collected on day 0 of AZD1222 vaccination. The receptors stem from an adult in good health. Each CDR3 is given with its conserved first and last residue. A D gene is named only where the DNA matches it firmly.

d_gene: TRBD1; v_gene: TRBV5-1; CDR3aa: CASSPGQTFYGYTF
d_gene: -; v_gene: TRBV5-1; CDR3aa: CASGALRGIDGYTF
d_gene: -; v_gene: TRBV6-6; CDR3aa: CASSRTGGGLGGYTF
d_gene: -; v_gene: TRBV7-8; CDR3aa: CASSFGGASYGYTF
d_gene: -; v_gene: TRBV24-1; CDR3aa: CATSKTGELFF
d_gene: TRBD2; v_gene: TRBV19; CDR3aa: CASSELAGGPETQYF
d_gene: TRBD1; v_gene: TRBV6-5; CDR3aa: CASSYSTGAAGELFF
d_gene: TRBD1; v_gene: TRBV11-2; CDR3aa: CASSLDRGRSGTEAFF
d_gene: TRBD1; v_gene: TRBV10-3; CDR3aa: CAITDGQGRAEAFF
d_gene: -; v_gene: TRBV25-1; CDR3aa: CASSENSGGAGGNTIYF
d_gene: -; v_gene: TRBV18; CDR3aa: CASSPPRTTYNEQFF
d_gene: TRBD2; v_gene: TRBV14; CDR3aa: CASSLRLAGGRTDTQYF
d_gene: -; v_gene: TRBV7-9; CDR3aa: CASSLGGESTEAFF
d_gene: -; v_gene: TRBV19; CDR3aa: CASSMGFGANEKLFF
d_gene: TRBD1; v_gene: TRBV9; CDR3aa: CASSVRGLTDTQYF
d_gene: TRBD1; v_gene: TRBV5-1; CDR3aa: CASSYSGGANTEAFF
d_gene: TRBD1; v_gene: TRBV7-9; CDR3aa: CASSTTGGPDTQYF
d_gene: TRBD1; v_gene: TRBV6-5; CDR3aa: CASSLQGAAGELFF
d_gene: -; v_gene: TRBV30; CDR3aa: CAWSVTLRNRANVLTF
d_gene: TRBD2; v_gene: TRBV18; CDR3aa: CASSPNGLAGITDTQYF
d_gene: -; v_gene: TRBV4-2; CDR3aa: CASSQDRGQVNSPLHF
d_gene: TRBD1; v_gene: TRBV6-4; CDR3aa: CASRRDRAVAEAFF
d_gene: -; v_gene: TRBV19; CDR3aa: CASSIDIHRQLTDTQYF
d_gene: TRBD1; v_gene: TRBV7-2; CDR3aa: CASSLVDRDVYGYTF
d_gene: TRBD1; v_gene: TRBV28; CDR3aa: CASRTGQSNNQPQHF
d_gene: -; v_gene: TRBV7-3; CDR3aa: CASSLMQGGGYTF
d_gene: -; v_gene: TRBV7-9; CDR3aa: CASSLVSSSYEQYF
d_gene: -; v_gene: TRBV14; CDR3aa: CASRTDRNTEAFF
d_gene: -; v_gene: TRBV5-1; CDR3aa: CASSATGTSSGNTIYF
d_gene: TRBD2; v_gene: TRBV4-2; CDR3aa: CASSQDRLAGASRTDTQYF
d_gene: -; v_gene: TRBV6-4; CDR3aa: CASALDPRPNTGELFF
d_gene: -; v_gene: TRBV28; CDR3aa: CASSLVGGTDTQYF
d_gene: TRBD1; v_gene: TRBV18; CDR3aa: CASSRTSGQAEAFF
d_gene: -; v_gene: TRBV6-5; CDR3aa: CASSDSPLSPLHF
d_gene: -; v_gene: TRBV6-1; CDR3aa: CASSENRSTNEKLFF
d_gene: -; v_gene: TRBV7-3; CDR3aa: CASAPRGSTTGELFF
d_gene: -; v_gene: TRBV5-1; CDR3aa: CASTRLDPSYGYTF
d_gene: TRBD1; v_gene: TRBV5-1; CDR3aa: CASSLGDRVNEQFF
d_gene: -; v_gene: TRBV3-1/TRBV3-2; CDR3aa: CASRPTGRRGTEAFF
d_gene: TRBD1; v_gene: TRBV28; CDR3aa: CASSLLLTGGAEAFF
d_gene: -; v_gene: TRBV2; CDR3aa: CASSESVGGRGPQEQFF
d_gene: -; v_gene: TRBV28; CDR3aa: CASSPLGQNTGELFF
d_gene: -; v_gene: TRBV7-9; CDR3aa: CASSLRLSYSNTGELFF
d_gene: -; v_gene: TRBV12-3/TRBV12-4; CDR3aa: CASSFKQNYGYTF
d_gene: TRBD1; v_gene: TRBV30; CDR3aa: CAWAGTDKSYEQYF
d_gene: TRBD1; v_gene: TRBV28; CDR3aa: CASTRAGGPDTQYF
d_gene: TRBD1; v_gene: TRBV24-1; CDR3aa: CATSDPGQGYEQYF
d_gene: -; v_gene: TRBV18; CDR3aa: CASSLESYGYTF
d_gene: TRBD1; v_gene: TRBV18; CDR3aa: CASSPRTGAYTGELFF
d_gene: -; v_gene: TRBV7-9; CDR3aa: CASSLASMNTEAFF
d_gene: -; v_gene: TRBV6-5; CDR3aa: CASSFLPVSNQPQHF
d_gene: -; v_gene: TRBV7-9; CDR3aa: CASSPQGQGQPQHF
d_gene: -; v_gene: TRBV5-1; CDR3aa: CASSGTGAWEQYF